These 31 T cell receptor beta chains were all obtained from the same sample, sequenced in a study of blood T cell repertoires in COVID-19. Generated by immunoSEQ multiplex PCR, the TCRdb table keeps only in-frame clones and is missing some. Altogether more than 120,000 clones are present, about 91% being singletons, with the ten largest covering over 0.85%. Sequencing was carried out using peripheral blood. These receptor sequences come from a woman in her fifties or sixties with acute or convalescent COVID-19.

The V call is TRBV5-1, the J call TRBJ1-2; no clear D gene. The CDR3 length is 11 residues. V shed 6 bases and J shed 0 bases, with 3 bases lying between them. Germline V gene lookup returns CDR1 SGHRS and CDR2 YFSETQ. This chain's CDR3 is CASNSNYGYTF. The CDR3 DNA reads TGCGCCAGCAACTCTAACTATGGCTACACCTTC. Full variable domain (missing parts from reference TRBV5-1 and TRBJ1-2): KAGVTQTPRYLIKTRGQQVTLSCSPISGHRSVSWYQQTPGQGLQFLFEYFSETQRNKGNFPGRFSGRQFSNSRSEMNVSTLELGDSALYLCASNSNYGYTFGSGTRLTVV.

This clone was detected only a few times. The chain recombines TRBV3-1 (or the pseudogene TRBV3-2) with TRBJ2-7; D not resolved. The CDR3 is 13 residues long. The germline V and J ends were trimmed by 2 bases and 5 bases, with 10 bases remaining between them. Germline V lookup: CDR1 LGHDT, CDR2 YNNKEL (reference sequence). The CDR3 sequence is CASSQMRTNEQYF. The CDR3 DNA reads TGTGCCAGCAGCCAAATGCGAACGAACGAGCAGTACTTC.

The rearrangement links TRBV7-8 to TRBJ2-5, with D tentatively TRBD2 (6 bases). The CDR3 consists of 16 residues. Trimming removed 5 bases from V and 2 bases from J, with 18 bases in between. Germline values: CDR1 SGHVS, CDR2 FQNEAQ. The CDR3 DNA follows: TGTGCCAGCAGCGCACGCGGGACGATCGTGCAAGAGACCCAGTACTTC. This codes for CASSARGTIVQETQYF. Complete variable domain (other parts from reference TRBV7-8 and TRBJ2-5): GAGVSQSPRYKVAKRGQDVALRCDPISGHVSLFWYQQALGQGPEFLTYFQNEAQLDKSGLPSDRFFAERPEGSVSTLKIQRTQQEDSAVYLCASSARGTIVQETQYFGPGTRLLVL.

This sequence joins TRBV7-9 and TRBJ1-1; TRBD1 agrees at 11 bases. CDR3 length equals 14 residues. The germline CDR1 and CDR2 sequences are SEHNR and FQNEAQ (reference sequence). J lost 10 bases, V lost 5 bases, and 9 bases had no gene match. CDR3 loop: CASSLGQGAPAAFF. The CDR3 region has the DNA TGTGCCAGCAGCCTAGGACAGGGGGCGCCTGCAGCTTTCTTT.

This chain joins TRBV11-2 and TRBJ1-6, with no clear D. Germline V lookup: CDR1 SGHAT, CDR2 FQNNGV. This CDR3 has 13 amino acids. Deletions cut 4 bases from V and 10 bases from J, with 11 bases between. The CDR3 is CASSSGWVSPLHF. The CDR3 DNA reads as TGTGCCAGCAGCTCGGGGTGGGTGTCACCCCTCCACTTT.

The chain combines TRBV2 with TRBJ2-4; the match to TRBD2 covers 10 bases. The CDR3 has 13 residues. The junction had 3 bases not matched to a gene; V was cut back by 7 bases and J by 6 bases. Looked up from germline, CDR1 is SNHLY and CDR2 is FYNNEI. The CDR3 DNA reads as TGTGCCAGCAAAGGACTAGCGGCAAACATTCAGTACTTC. Encoded protein: CASKGLAANIQYF.

The gene calls are TRBV5-1 and TRBJ2-3; weak D call: TRBD2 (6 bases). The CDR3 runs to 11 residues. Trimming took 8 bases from V and 7 from J, leaving 11 bases between them. The germline V gene encodes CDR1 SGHRS and CDR2 YFSETQ. This CDR3 reads CARTRGYTQYF. The CDR3 DNA reads as TGCGCCAGGACTAGGGGATATACGCAGTATTTT.

V gene TRBV27 combines with J gene TRBJ1-1; 8 positions match TRBD1. Looked up from germline, CDR1 is MNHEY and CDR2 is SMNVEV (reference sequence). The CDR3 is 14 amino acids. Trimming at V came to 2 bases and at J to 3 bases, leaving 2 bases not matched to a gene. The CDR3 DNA reads TGTGCCAGCAGTTTACAGGGGGCCTACACTGAAGCTTTCTTT. It yields the protein CASSLQGAYTEAFF.

The gene calls are TRBV19 and TRBJ1-5, with TRBD1 identical over 8 bases. The J segment lost 5 bases and the V segment lost 6 bases, leaving 3 bases of the junction unmatched. The germline V gene has CDR1 LNHDA and CDR2 SQIVND (reference sequence). The CDR3 consists of 13 residues. The CDR3 DNA follows: TGTGCCAGTAGCCTGGACAGGGATCAGCCCCAGCATTTT. This codes for CASSLDRDQPQHF.

The rearrangement links TRBV5-4 to TRBJ1-4; D might be TRBD1 (5 bases). Germline V gene data show CDR1 as SGHNT and CDR2 as YYREEE (reference sequence). V was pared by 7 bases and J by 8 bases, with 15 bases between. This CDR3 is built from 13 residues. DNA of the CDR3: TGTGCCAGCCAGACAGCCCAAGGGGAAAAACTGTTTTTT. Residues: CASQTAQGEKLFF.

The gene calls are TRBV4-1 and TRBJ1-2; TRBD1 aligns across 7 bases. V dropped 3 bases and J dropped 8; count of bases not matched to a gene: 24. CDR1 is MGHRA and CDR2 is YSYEKL in the germline V gene. The CDR3 spans 19 residues. In DNA form, the CDR3 reads TGCGCCAGCAGCCATCCTACCAGGGGGGCAACAGGGACGATTTGGGGCTACACCTTC. Amino acid sequence: CASSHPTRGATGTIWGYTF.

V is TRBV3-1 (or the pseudogene TRBV3-2) and J is TRBJ2-7; 11 positions match TRBD2. After removal of 4 bases from V and 7 bases from J, the junction contained 9 bases not matched to a gene. Germline lookup yields CDR1 LGHDT and CDR2 YNNKEL (reference sequence). The CDR3 runs 15 residues. The CDR3 region is CASSLSGTSGLEQYF. CDR3 nucleotide sequence: TGTGCCAGCAGCCTATCCGGGACTAGCGGTTTGGAGCAGTACTTC.

This clone was picked up one time. This rearrangement joins TRBV5-1 to TRBJ1-1; D call uncertain. V was shortened by 4 bases and J by 1 base, with 5 bases between the two germline ends. CDR3 length: 12 residues. CDR1 and CDR2 (germline): SGHRS, YFSETQ. CDR3 protein: CASSRQNTEAFF. The CDR3 DNA reads as TGCGCCAGCAGCCGACAGAACACTGAAGCTTTCTTT.

V is TRBV5-4 and J is TRBJ2-7, with TRBD1 matching over 7 bases. Trimming removed 1 base from V and 3 bases from J; junction bases left unmatched: 10. Germline values: CDR1 SGHNT, CDR2 YYREEE (reference sequence). The CDR3 sequence is 16 residues long. CDR3 bases: TGTGCCAGCAGCTTGTCCGCCCAGGGGGTTAACTACGAGCAGTACTTC. The encoded protein is CASSLSAQGVNYEQYF.

The V gene is TRBV19, the J gene TRBJ2-7; no firm D call. In germline, CDR1 is LNHDA, CDR2 SQIVND (reference sequence). Trimming removed 1 base from V and 6 bases from J, with 16 bases in between. The CDR3 length is 15 residues. CDR3 DNA sequence: TGTGCCAGTAGTATAGTGACCGGGTCCCCTTCCGAGCAGTACTTC. It specifies CASSIVTGSPSEQYF.

The rearrangement links TRBV7-6 to TRBJ2-2, with 11 bases that match TRBD2. V lost 5 bases to trimming and J lost 6 bases; unmatched junction nucleotides: 5. Germline V lookup: CDR1 SGHVS, CDR2 FNYEAQ. There are 15 residues in the CDR3. The CDR3 reads CASSPGLAGAGELFF. CDR3 nucleotide sequence: TGTGCCAGCAGCCCAGGACTAGCGGGCGCCGGGGAGCTGTTTTTT.

The chain employs TRBV19 and TRBJ2-3; 7 bases are shared with TRBD2. The CDR3 length is 14 residues. CDR1 and CDR2 from the germline V gene are LNHDA and SQIVND (reference sequence). V shed 7 bases and J 3 bases; nucleotides not matched to a gene: 7. This chain's CDR3 is CASNERGGTDTQYF. DNA of the CDR3: TGTGCCAGTAACGAGCGGGGCGGTACAGATACGCAGTATTTT.

V is TRBV14 and J is TRBJ1-2; no reliable D call. The germline V gene has CDR1 SGHDN and CDR2 FVKESK. This CDR3 spans 15 amino acids. The V and J ends lost 4 bases and 7 bases respectively, with 19 bases between them. In DNA form, the CDR3 reads TGTGCCAGCAGCCCCCCAGGCGGGGTACTTCGTGGCTACACCTTC. Protein: CASSPPGGVLRGYTF.

This chain uses TRBV19 with TRBJ1-1; D is undetermined. CDR1 and CDR2 from the germline V gene are LNHDA and SQIVND (reference sequence). The V end was cut by 6 bases, the J end by 0 bases, with 8 bases between. The length of the CDR3 is 13 residues. The CDR3 protein is CASRGRMNTEAFF. CDR3 nucleotide sequence: TGTGCCAGTAGGGGCCGGATGAACACTGAAGCTTTCTTT.

The chain recombines TRBV7-2 with TRBJ2-7; perhaps TRBD1 as D (6 bases). CDR3 length: 12 amino acids. Germline V CDR1 and CDR2: SGHTA, FQGNSA. Trimming removed 6 bases from V and 4 bases from J, with 10 bases in between. CDR3 sequence reads: CASRGRGYEQYF. CDR3 DNA sequence: TGTGCCAGCAGGGGAAGGGGGTACGAGCAGTACTTC.

This clone was detected once. The chain employs TRBV7-3 and TRBJ2-7, with 8 bases identical to TRBD1. The CDR3 has 13 amino acids. J lost 5 bases, V lost 5 bases, and 5 bases had no gene match. CDR1 and CDR2 (germline): SGHTA, FQGTGA. For the CDR3, the DNA is TGTGCCAGCAGCCCCCAGGGGGCACACGAGCAGTACTTC. Protein product: CASSPQGAHEQYF.

This CDR3 is CASSAWTGAPNEKLFF. The CDR3 DNA sequence: TGCGCCAGCAGCGCCTGGACAGGGGCACCTAATGAAAAACTGTTTTTT. The chain couples TRBV5-1 to TRBJ1-4; 9 nucleotides align to TRBD1. The CDR3 totals 16 residues. Germline CDR1 and CDR2: SGHRS and YFSETQ. V shed 4 bases and J 3 bases; nucleotides not matched to a gene: 7.

The chain joins TRBV3-1 (or the pseudogene TRBV3-2) to TRBJ1-1, with 8 positions matching TRBD1. Trimming removed 0 bases from V and 4 bases from J; junction bases left unmatched: 10. Germline CDR1 and CDR2: LGHDT and YNNKEL (reference sequence). CDR3 size: 17 residues. DNA of the CDR3: TGTGCCAGCAGCCAAGATTGGCAGGGGGCGGTGGGCACTGAAGCTTTCTTT. Translation gives CASSQDWQGAVGTEAFF.

V gene TRBV6-1 combines with J gene TRBJ2-3, with 11 bases matching TRBD2. V was clipped by 4 bases and J by 4 bases; unmatched bases: 7. This CDR3 has 16 residues. Germline V lookup: CDR1 MNHNS, CDR2 SASEGT. The CDR3 loop reads CASSGVAGGPADTQYF. The DNA of the CDR3 is TGTGCCAGCAGTGGAGTAGCGGGGGGGCCTGCAGATACGCAGTATTTT.

The chain recombines TRBV6-2 or TRBV6-3 with TRBJ1-2; 9 bases align to TRBD1. There are 15 residues in the CDR3. Germline CDR1 and CDR2: MNHEY and SVGEGT. The junction had 8 bases not matched to a gene; V was cut back by 2 bases and J by 7 bases. This CDR3 is CASSYGRDRDSGYTF. Here the CDR3 DNA reads TGTGCCAGCAGTTACGGGAGGGACAGGGATTCTGGCTACACCTTC.

The CDR3, as DNA: TGTGCCAGCAGCAGGACAGGGAACACTGAAGCTTTCTTT. Its protein product is CASSRTGNTEAFF. The rearrangement links TRBV5-5 to TRBJ1-1; 7 nucleotides match TRBD1. The CDR3 is made up of 13 amino acids. CDR1 is SGHKS, CDR2 YYEKEE, per germline (reference sequence). After removal of 4 bases from V and 1 base from J, the junction contained 1 base not matched to a gene.

The chain employs TRBV30 and TRBJ2-7; the D gene is possibly TRBD1 (6 bases). In germline, CDR1 is GTSNPN, CDR2 SVGIG (reference sequence). V lost 3 bases to trimming and J lost 9 bases, with 27 bases between them. This CDR3 spans 16 amino acids. CDR3 nucleotides: TGTGCCTGGAGGCCGCTACAAAAGGGACATCCGGCGACGCAGTACTTC. This encodes CAWRPLQKGHPATQYF.

This sequence joins TRBV10-1 and TRBJ2-1; D is uncertain. Per germline, CDR1 WNHNN and CDR2 SYGVQD (reference sequence). This CDR3 is built from 15 residues. Trimming pared 7 bases from V and 0 bases from J, leaving 13 bases between. CDR3 in amino acids: CASNNEISSYNEQFF. DNA of the CDR3: TGCGCCAGCAATAATGAAATTAGCTCCTACAATGAGCAGTTCTTC.

This clone was seen a single time. The chain recombines TRBV18 with TRBJ2-3, with D unclear. The length of the CDR3 is 15 residues. The V and J ends lost 4 bases and 0 bases respectively, with 11 bases between them. Germline assignment: CDR1 KGHSH and CDR2 LQKENI. CDR3 amino acids: CASSRPSTSTDTQYF. CDR3 coding DNA: TGTGCCAGCTCACGACCGTCCACTAGCACAGATACGCAGTATTTT.

The J gene is TRBJ2-3, the V gene TRBV15; 9 bases map to TRBD1. The CDR3 is made up of 16 amino acids. CDR1 and CDR2 from the germline V gene are LNHNV and YYDKDF (reference sequence). The junction had 10 bases not matched to a gene; V was cut back by 3 bases and J by 6 bases. The CDR3 reads CATSSSGTGHSDTQYF. CDR3 DNA: TGTGCCACCAGCAGTTCCGGGACAGGGCATTCCGATACGCAGTATTTT.

This clone was counted a few times. The CDR3 here is CASSDRQGGFRHTEAFF. CDR3 DNA: TGTGCCAGCTCCGACCGACAGGGCGGATTTAGGCATACTGAAGCTTTCTTT. The chain is built from TRBV2 and TRBJ1-1, with 7 bases aligning to TRBD1. From germline, CDR1 is SNHLY and CDR2 FYNNEI. V gave up 8 bases and J gave up 5 bases; unmatched junction bases: 20. This CDR3 is 17 amino acids long.